Described below is a single T cell receptor (beta chain) sequence and its context. The CDR3 spans 19 residues. Germline V gives CDR1 SGHRS, CDR2 YFSETQ. Trimming took 0 bases from V and 1 from J; bases not matched to a gene: 8. Per the authors' pipeline: Reference gene primers were amplified, and this amplification served to estimate nucleated cell counts. Assay used: immunoSEQ multiplex PCR; TCRdb lists only in-frame clones, some missing. From that table come the V and J calls and clone size; the DNA was used to work out D and trimming. The table has some 130,000 clones, approximately 80% seen once. This entry belongs to a study of blood T cell repertoires in COVID-19. The wider study: Samples came from the United States, Italy and Spain, spanning acute and convalescent COVID-19. From T cells, B-cell-depleted T cells, or PBMCs came the material, which was cDNA or gDNA.

The receptor comes from a human donor in a cohort sampled during active COVID-19. The chain couples TRBV5-1 to TRBJ2-3; 13 positions agree with TRBD2. The source material was peripheral blood. Here the CDR3 reads CASSLGLAGGGSGTDTQYF. CDR3 in DNA: TGCGCCAGCAGCTTGGGACTAGCGGGAGGTGGTAGTGGCACAGATACGCAGTATTTT.